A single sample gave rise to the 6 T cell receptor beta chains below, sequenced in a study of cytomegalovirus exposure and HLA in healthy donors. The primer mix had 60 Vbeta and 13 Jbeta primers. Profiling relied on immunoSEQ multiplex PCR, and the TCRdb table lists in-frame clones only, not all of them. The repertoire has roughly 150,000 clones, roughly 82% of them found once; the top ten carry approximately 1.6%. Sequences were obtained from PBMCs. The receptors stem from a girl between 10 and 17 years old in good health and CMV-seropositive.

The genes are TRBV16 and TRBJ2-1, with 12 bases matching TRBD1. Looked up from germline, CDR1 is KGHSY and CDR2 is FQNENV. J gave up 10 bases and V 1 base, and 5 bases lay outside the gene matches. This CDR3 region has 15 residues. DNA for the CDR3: TGTGCCAGCAGCCAATTTGGGACAGGGGGCTTCGAGCAGTTCTTC. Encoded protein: CASSQFGTGGFEQFF. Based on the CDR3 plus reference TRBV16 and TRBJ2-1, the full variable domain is GEEVAQTPKHLVRGEGQKAKLYCAPIKGHSYVFWYQQVLKNEFKFLISFQNENVFDETGMPKERFSAKCLPNSPCSLEIQATKLEDSAVYFCASSQFGTGGFEQFFGPGTRLTVL.

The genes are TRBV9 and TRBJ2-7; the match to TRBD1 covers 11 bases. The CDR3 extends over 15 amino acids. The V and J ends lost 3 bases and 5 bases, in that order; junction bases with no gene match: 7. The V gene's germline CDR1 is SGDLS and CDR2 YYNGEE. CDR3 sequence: CASSARTGGQDEQYF. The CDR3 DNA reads TGTGCCAGCAGCGCAAGGACAGGGGGCCAGGACGAGCAGTACTTC.

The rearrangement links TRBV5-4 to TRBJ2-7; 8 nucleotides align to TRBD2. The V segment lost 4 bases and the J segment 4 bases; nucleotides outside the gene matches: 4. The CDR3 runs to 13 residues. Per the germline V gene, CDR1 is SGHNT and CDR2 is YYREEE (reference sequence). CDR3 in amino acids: CASSPRGGYEQYF. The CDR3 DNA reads TGTGCCAGCAGCCCCCGGGGGGGATACGAGCAGTACTTC.

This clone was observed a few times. CDR3: CASLRDRANYGYTF. CDR3 nucleotides: TGTGCCAGTCTCAGAGACAGGGCTAACTATGGCTACACCTTC. This sequence joins TRBV28 and TRBJ1-2; 7 bases fit TRBD1. The CDR3 totals 14 residues. Germline V gene data show CDR1 as MDHEN and CDR2 as SYDVKM. Trimming at V came to 9 bases and at J to 0 bases, leaving 7 bases not matched to a gene.

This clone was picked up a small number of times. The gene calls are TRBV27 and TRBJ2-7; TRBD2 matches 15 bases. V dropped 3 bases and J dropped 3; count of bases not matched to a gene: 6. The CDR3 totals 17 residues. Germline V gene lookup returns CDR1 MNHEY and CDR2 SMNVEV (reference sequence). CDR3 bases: TGTGCCAGCAGTTTCGCGGGACTAGCGGGAGGTAACTACGAGCAGTACTTC. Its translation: CASSFAGLAGGNYEQYF.

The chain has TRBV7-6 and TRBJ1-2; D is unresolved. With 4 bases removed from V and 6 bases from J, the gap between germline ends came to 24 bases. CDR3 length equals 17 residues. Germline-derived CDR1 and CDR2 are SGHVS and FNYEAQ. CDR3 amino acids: CASSSTELRANDHGYTF. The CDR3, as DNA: TGTGCCAGCAGCTCTACTGAACTGAGGGCCAACGACCATGGCTACACCTTC.